The 5 T cell receptor beta chains below were found in one sample sequenced in a study of blood T cell repertoires in COVID-19. Generated by immunoSEQ multiplex PCR, the TCRdb table keeps only in-frame clones and is missing some. The data contain some 270,000 clones, over 80% of them singletons. Sequencing input: PBMCs or T cells enriched from blood (not recorded which). These receptors all come from a woman aged 25 to 39 with acute COVID-19.

CDR3 DNA: TGTGCCAGTAGTACCCGGGACAGAGTGCAGTACTTC. Translating it yields CASSTRDRVQYF. This rearrangement joins TRBV19 to TRBJ2-7, with TRBD1 matching 7 bases. Unmatched junction bases numbered 6, after V lost 4 bases and J lost 9 bases. The CDR3 runs 12 residues. CDR1 is LNHDA, CDR2 SQIVND, per germline (reference sequence).

The chain links TRBV29-1 to TRBJ2-3; 12 nucleotides line up with TRBD2. This CDR3 has 20 amino acids. Trimming at V came to 6 bases and at J to 2 bases, leaving 21 bases not matched to a gene. Germline CDR1 and CDR2: SQVTM and ANQGSEA. DNA for the CDR3: TGCAGCGTCTTCCGGGGCCCGGGACTAGCGGGCGGAGGGTCCACAGATACGCAGTATTTT. The encoded protein is CSVFRGPGLAGGGSTDTQYF.

Of note for this clone: Other DNA sequences in this sample translate to the same CDR3. The CDR3 loop reads CAISDVRNTEAFF. CDR3 coding DNA: TGTGCCATCAGTGACGTCAGGAACACTGAAGCTTTCTTT. This chain links TRBV10-3 with TRBJ1-1; D gene ambiguous. Germline loops: CDR1 ENHRY, CDR2 SYGVKD. The CDR3 is made up of 13 amino acids. Trimming removed 3 bases at V and 1 base at J, with 6 bases between.

V gene TRBV19 combines with J gene TRBJ1-5; D not certain. CDR1 and CDR2 (germline): LNHDA, SQIVND (reference sequence). The germline V and J ends were trimmed by 3 bases and 1 base, with 10 bases remaining between them. CDR3 length: 15 residues. The CDR3: CASSMGMVSNQPQHF. In DNA, the CDR3 is TGTGCCAGTAGTATGGGCATGGTGAGCAATCAGCCCCAGCATTTT. The whole variable domain, filled in from reference TRBV19 and TRBJ1-5, reads DGGITQSPKYLFRKEGQNVTLSCEQNLNHDAMYWYRQDPGQGLRLIYYSQIVNDFQKGDIAEGYSVSREKKESFPLTVTSAQKNPTAFYLCASSMGMVSNQPQHFGDGTRLSIL.

V gene TRBV11-2 combines with J gene TRBJ1-3, with 10 bases identical to TRBD1. V was clipped by 4 bases and J by 4 bases; unmatched bases: 4. The CDR3 runs 15 residues. Germline-derived CDR1 and CDR2 are SGHAT and FQNNGV. The chain's CDR3 is CASSSPGQGGNTIYF. DNA for the CDR3: TGTGCCAGCAGCTCCCCGGGACAGGGGGGAAACACCATATATTTT.